The 24 T cell receptor beta chains below come from one sample, sequenced in a study of blood T cell repertoires in COVID-19. Sequenced by immunoSEQ multiplex PCR; TCRdb stores in-frame clones only, minus some. The sample has 180,000 or so clones; more than 85% are singletons. Source material: peripheral blood. The origin of the receptors is a man between 18 and 29 years old with acute or convalescent COVID-19.

The chain joins TRBV18 to TRBJ1-2, with 7 bases fitting TRBD1. With V trimmed by 6 bases and J by 8 bases, 15 bases remained unmatched. Germline loops: CDR1 KGHSH, CDR2 LQKENI. The CDR3 sequence is 15 residues long. The CDR3 region has the DNA TGTGCCAGCTCCCCCAACCAGGGGGATGGAGGGGGCTACACCTTC. This translates into CASSPNQGDGGGYTF.

The table lists this clone with a count of one. V usage is TRBV30 and J usage is TRBJ1-3, with D hard to call. Germline CDR1 and CDR2: GTSNPN and SVGIG (reference sequence). Trimming removed 6 bases from V and 0 bases from J, with 9 bases in between. The CDR3 length is 13 residues. The CDR3, as DNA: TGTGCCTGTTCCAGGTCCTCTGGAAACACCATATATTTT. Translation: CACSRSSGNTIYF.

The chain carries TRBV30 and TRBJ1-2; D is unresolved. CDR3 length equals 10 residues. Trimming stripped 5 bases from V and 7 bases from J, with 8 bases between. In germline, CDR1 is GTSNPN, CDR2 SVGIG (reference sequence). The CDR3 spells CAWFAGGYTF. CDR3 sequence (DNA): TGTGCCTGGTTTGCCGGTGGCTACACCTTC.

The chain employs TRBV25-1 and TRBJ2-5; maybe TRBD2 (6 bases). The V gene lost 5 bases and the J gene lost 9 bases, with 13 bases spanning the gap. This CDR3 is 12 amino acids long. From germline, CDR1 is MGHDK and CDR2 SYGVNS. The CDR3: CASSTFWGAQYF. The DNA of the CDR3 is TGTGCCAGCAGTACATTCTGGGGGGCCCAGTACTTC. The full variable domain, rest sourced from reference TRBV25-1 and TRBJ2-5, is EADIYQTPRYLVIGTGKKITLECSQTMGHDKMYWYQQDPGMELHLIHYSYGVNSTEKGDLSSESTVSRIRTEHFPLTLESARPSHTSQYLCASSTFWGAQYFGPGTRLLVL.

The chain has TRBV7-9 and TRBJ1-4, with TRBD1 as a possible D gene (6 bases). V was clipped by 0 bases and J by 8 bases, with 13 bases between them. In germline, CDR1 is SEHNR, CDR2 FQNEAQ (reference sequence). The CDR3 contains 15 residues. The CDR3 reads CASSLAGRGDEKLFF. As DNA, the CDR3 is TGTGCCAGCAGCTTAGCGGGCAGGGGAGACGAAAAACTGTTTTTT.

This clone was found a few times. The rearrangement uses TRBV4-1 and TRBJ1-3, with D possibly being TRBD1 (5 bases). The CDR3 totals 16 residues. Trimming took off 1 base at V and 2 bases at J, with 12 bases between the two ends. Germline CDR1 MGHRA, CDR2 YSYEKL. This CDR3 is CASSQGTRATGNTIYF. CDR3 DNA: TGCGCCAGCAGCCAAGGTACCAGGGCCACTGGAAACACCATATATTTT.

The rearrangement links TRBV2 to TRBJ1-2; TRBD1 aligns across 7 bases. Per germline, CDR1 SNHLY and CDR2 FYNNEI. The CDR3 is 14 amino acids. V was clipped by 5 bases and J by 6 bases; unmatched bases: 9. CDR3 DNA: TGTGCCAGCAGTTGGACAGGCGCCAGGGATGGCTACACCTTC. This translates into CASSWTGARDGYTF.

V is TRBV6-1 and J is TRBJ2-1, with a possible D match to TRBD2 (7 bases). Germline V CDR1 and CDR2: MNHNS, SASEGT. Trimming cost V 5 bases and J 6 bases, with 8 bases left between them. This CDR3 has 12 amino acids. The CDR3 nucleotides read TGTGCCAGCAGTAGGGGGGGCAATGAGCAGTTCTTC. Translation gives CASSRGGNEQFF.

The chain combines TRBV7-6 with TRBJ1-6; 7 bases line up with TRBD1. With 5 bases clipped from V and 10 bases from J, the junction kept 14 bases outside the gene matches. Germline V lookup: CDR1 SGHVS, CDR2 FNYEAQ. This CDR3 spans 16 amino acids. The CDR3 spells CASSPVQRDSRSPLHF. CDR3 DNA: TGTGCCAGCAGCCCAGTACAGAGGGACAGTCGGTCACCCCTCCACTTT.

The chain employs TRBV5-4 and TRBJ1-2; the D is unclear. This CDR3 region has 15 residues. Trimming removed 4 bases at V and 0 bases at J, with 13 bases between. Per germline, CDR1 SGHNT and CDR2 YYREEE (reference sequence). CDR3 in amino acids: CASSHSRETNYGYTF. The CDR3, as DNA: TGTGCCAGCAGCCACAGCAGAGAGACTAACTATGGCTACACCTTC.

The chain recombines TRBV7-9 with TRBJ2-1, with D perhaps TRBD2 (5 bases). Looked up from germline, CDR1 is SEHNR and CDR2 is FQNEAQ (reference sequence). V lost 5 bases and J lost 2, with 10 bases in between. The CDR3 totals 14 residues. Here the CDR3 DNA reads TGTGCCAGCAGCCTCGAGAGGGCCTACAATGAGCAGTTCTTC. Translating it yields CASSLERAYNEQFF.

The chain employs TRBV9 and TRBJ2-1, with 8 positions matching TRBD1. Germline assignment: CDR1 SGDLS and CDR2 YYNGEE. Germline trimming cut 0 bases from V and 7 bases from J; bases unmatched to any gene: 9. The CDR3 sequence is 16 residues long. CDR3 protein: CASSVGVTGAWNEQFF. The CDR3 coding sequence is TGTGCCAGCAGCGTAGGGGTGACAGGGGCCTGGAATGAGCAGTTCTTC.

This clone occurred once. The junction departs from the called germline gene at one end, perhaps through a read error. This chain connects TRBV5-4 to TRBJ1-6; the match to TRBD1 covers 8 bases. The CDR3 is made up of 14 amino acids. The V gene's germline CDR1 is SGHNT and CDR2 YYREEE (reference sequence). The CDR3 DNA follows: TGTGCCAGCAGTTTGGACAGGGCCAATTCACCCCTCCACTTT. Translation: CASSLDRANSPLHF.

The chain uses TRBV5-1 and TRBJ1-1; D gene uncertain. The germline V gene has CDR1 SGHRS and CDR2 YFSETQ. The CDR3 runs to 14 residues. V was clipped by 0 bases and J by 1 base, with 7 bases between them. This CDR3 reads CASSLVGENTEAFF. DNA of the CDR3: TGCGCCAGCAGCTTGGTCGGAGAGAACACTGAAGCTTTCTTT.

CDR3 DNA: TGTGCCAGCAGAAACAGGGCTAGACTATGGCTACACCCAACAGGGCTAGACTATGGCTACACCTTC. Translating gives CASRNRARLWLHPTGLDYGYTF. The V and J genes are TRBV28 and TRBJ1-2; a weak D match, TRBD1 (6 bases). Germline V gives CDR1 MDHEN, CDR2 SYDVKM. V lost 6 bases and J lost 3, with 38 bases in between. The CDR3 covers 22 residues.

The V call is TRBV5-1, the J call TRBJ2-1; tentatively, D is TRBD1 (6 bases). CDR3 length: 16 residues. Deletions cut 4 bases from V and 7 bases from J, with 21 bases between. Germline CDR1 is SGHRS and CDR2 is YFSETQ. In DNA, the CDR3 is TGCGCCAGCAGCCTCCGGGACATGGTCTCTTTAAATGAGCAGTTCTTC. Encoded protein: CASSLRDMVSLNEQFF.

This sequence joins TRBV30 and TRBJ1-1, with D hard to call. This CDR3 contains 12 residues. Trimming left V 3 bases short and J 7 bases short, with 12 bases between. Germline V lookup: CDR1 GTSNPN, CDR2 SVGIG (reference sequence). The CDR3 is CAWRRLTVEAFF. The CDR3 DNA reads TGTGCCTGGAGACGACTCACGGTTGAAGCTTTCTTT.

The chain uses TRBV25-1 and TRBJ1-6; no definite D call. V was cut by 1 base and J by 8 bases, with 6 bases left in between. CDR1 is MGHDK, CDR2 SYGVNS, per germline. There are 13 residues in the CDR3. For the CDR3, the DNA is TGTGCCAGCAGTGAATGGGCCTATTCACCCCTCCACTTT. Its translation is CASSEWAYSPLHF. Variable domain in full (rest from reference TRBV25-1 and TRBJ1-6): EADIYQTPRYLVIGTGKKITLECSQTMGHDKMYWYQQDPGMELHLIHYSYGVNSTEKGDLSSESTVSRIRTEHFPLTLESARPSHTSQYLCASSEWAYSPLHFGNGTRLTVT.

This chain connects TRBV25-1 to TRBJ1-5; tentative D call: TRBD1 (5 bases). Germline-derived CDR1 and CDR2 are MGHDK and SYGVNS. Trimming left V 3 bases short and J 4 bases short, with 10 bases between. The length of the CDR3 is 14 residues. CDR3 region: CASSDRRENQPQHF. CDR3 coding DNA: TGTGCCAGCAGTGATCGCAGGGAAAATCAGCCCCAGCATTTT.

The chain uses TRBV24-1 and TRBJ2-2; perhaps TRBD2 as D (6 bases). The CDR3 spans 15 residues. Germline CDR1 KGHDR, CDR2 SFDVKD. V lost 3 bases and J 6 bases, leaving 13 bases between the germline ends. CDR3 sequence: CATSDPSKRAGELFF. The CDR3 nucleotides read TGTGCCACCAGTGATCCCAGTAAGCGGGCCGGGGAGCTGTTTTTT.

The V and J genes are TRBV28 and TRBJ2-1; 10 positions match TRBD2. The CDR3 sequence is 12 residues long. Per the germline V gene, CDR1 is MDHEN and CDR2 is SYDVKM. V was pared by 5 bases and J by 12 bases, with 4 bases of the junction left unmatched. The CDR3 DNA sequence: TGTGCCAGCAGTCGCTGGACTAGCGGGCAGTTCTTC. This translates into CASSRWTSGQFF.

Here the CDR3 DNA reads TGTGCCAGCAGCCAACGCGGGGGGGCCCAACAAGAGACCCAGTACTTC. This translates into CASSQRGGAQQETQYF. The J gene is TRBJ2-5, the V gene TRBV4-2; 9 nucleotides line up with TRBD2. This CDR3 comprises 16 residues. Germline V gives CDR1 LGHNA, CDR2 YNFKEQ. J lost 2 bases, V lost 2 bases, and 6 bases had no gene match.

This clone has only a few counts. The rearrangement joins TRBV5-6 to TRBJ1-1, with D perhaps TRBD1 (6 bases). Germline V gene lookup returns CDR1 SGHDT and CDR2 YYEEEE. Trimming removed 4 bases at V and 0 bases at J, with 16 bases between. The CDR3 has 16 amino acids. CDR3 protein: CASSRGWVIMNTEAFF. Written as DNA, the CDR3 is TGTGCCAGCAGCAGGGGGTGGGTGATCATGAACACTGAAGCTTTCTTT.

CDR3 residues: CSVDRVGTEAFF. CDR3 DNA: TGCAGCGTTGACAGGGTAGGCACTGAAGCTTTCTTT. This rearrangement joins TRBV29-1 to TRBJ1-1; D might be TRBD1 (5 bases). The CDR3 has 12 residues. CDR1 and CDR2 from the germline V gene are SQVTM and ANQGSEA. The ends were cut back, 3 bases at V and 4 bases at J, with 9 bases in the middle.